The 27 T cell receptor beta chains below were found in one sample sequenced in a study of blood T cell repertoires in COVID-19. Method: immunoSEQ multiplex PCR; TCRdb's copy keeps in-frame clones and lacks some. The data hold around 400,000 clones, with under 90% observed a single time. Sequenced sample: PBMCs or T cells enriched from blood (not recorded which). The receptors shown here come from a woman between 25 and 40 years old who had recovered from COVID-19.

The chain carries TRBV19 and TRBJ2-2, with D perhaps TRBD1 (5 bases). CDR3 length equals 15 residues. Germline V lookup: CDR1 LNHDA, CDR2 SQIVND (reference sequence). V was cut by 4 bases and J by 3 bases, with 12 bases left in between. The CDR3, as DNA: TGTGCCAGTAGTACCCAGGGCCAGGACACCGGGGAGCTGTTTTTT. Protein product: CASSTQGQDTGELFF.

The chain joins TRBV3-1 (or the pseudogene TRBV3-2) to TRBJ2-3; 10 positions match TRBD1. Germline V gene data show CDR1 as LGHDT and CDR2 as YNNKEL (reference sequence). This CDR3 region has 15 residues. V gave up 4 bases and J gave up 1 base; unmatched junction bases: 2. Here the CDR3 DNA reads TGTGCCAGCAGCCGGGGGACAGGGGGCACAGATACGCAGTATTTT. It codes for CASSRGTGGTDTQYF.

The chain has TRBV18 and TRBJ2-7, with a possible D match to TRBD1 (6 bases). Germline V CDR1 and CDR2: KGHSH, LQKENI. This CDR3 is 12 amino acids long. Trimming stripped 4 bases from V and 3 bases from J, with 7 bases between. The CDR3 region is CASSLGGYEQYF. The CDR3 region has the DNA TGTGCCAGCTCACTAGGGGGCTACGAGCAGTACTTC. The whole variable domain, filled in from reference TRBV18 and TRBJ2-7, reads NAGVMQNPRHLVRRRGQEARLRCSPMKGHSHVYWYRQLPEEGLKFMVYLQKENIIDESGMPKERFSAEFPKEGPSILRIQQVVRGDSAAYFCASSLGGYEQYFGPGTRLTVT.

This clone is a singleton in its sample. The genes are TRBV5-6 and TRBJ1-1, with TRBD1 matching over 8 bases. This CDR3 is 14 amino acids long. Germline CDR1 is SGHDT and CDR2 is YYEEEE. V lost 5 bases, J lost 7 bases, and 10 bases stayed unmatched. The CDR3: CASSLFDRGVEAFF. In DNA, the CDR3 is TGTGCCAGCAGTCTCTTTGACAGGGGCGTTGAAGCTTTCTTT. Complete variable domain (other parts from reference TRBV5-6 and TRBJ1-1): DAGVTQSPTHLIKTRGQQVTLRCSPKSGHDTVSWYQQALGQGPQFIFQYYEEEERQRGNFPDRFSGHQFPNYSSELNVNALLLGDSALYLCASSLFDRGVEAFFGQGTRLTVV.

This CDR3 reads CASSLQGVGKGYNEQFF. DNA for the CDR3: TGTGCCAGCAGCTTACAGGGGGTGGGGAAGGGGTACAATGAGCAGTTCTTC. This rearrangement joins TRBV7-9 to TRBJ2-1, with 7 positions matching TRBD1. V was pared by 2 bases and J by 4 bases, with 11 bases of the junction left unmatched. This CDR3 spans 17 amino acids. CDR1 and CDR2 (germline): SEHNR, FQNEAQ (reference sequence).

This rearrangement joins TRBV10-2 to TRBJ1-5; 8 nucleotides line up with TRBD1. This CDR3 is 14 amino acids long. The ends lost 6 bases at V and 4 bases at J; junction bases unmatched: 5. Per germline, CDR1 WSHSY and CDR2 SAAADI. The CDR3 DNA is TGCGCCAGCAGGCAGGGGGCACGGAATCAGCCCCAGCATTTT. Translated: CASRQGARNQPQHF.

The chain employs TRBV7-8 and TRBJ1-2, with 10 bases identical to TRBD1. V lost 4 bases, J lost 5 bases, and 4 bases stayed unmatched. Looked up from germline, CDR1 is SGHVS and CDR2 is FQNEAQ. CDR3 length equals 14 residues. CDR3 in amino acids: CASSYRQGAYGYTF. The CDR3 DNA reads TGTGCCAGCAGCTACCGACAGGGGGCATATGGCTACACCTTC.

To note about this clone: Other nucleotide sequences in the sample specify the same CDR3. CDR3 DNA: TGTGCCAGTAGTATAAGGGGGTATGGCTACACCTTC. Translated, it gives CASSIRGYGYTF. The rearrangement uses TRBV19 and TRBJ1-2, with a weak D call TRBD1 (6 bases). There are 12 residues in the CDR3. Between the trimmed V and J ends, which lost 2 bases and 5 bases, there was a span of 6 bases. CDR1 is LNHDA and CDR2 is SQIVND in the germline V gene (reference sequence). The variable domain in full, with the rest retrieved from reference TRBV19 and TRBJ1-2, is DGGITQSPKYLFRKEGQNVTLSCEQNLNHDAMYWYRQDPGQGLRLIYYSQIVNDFQKGDIAEGYSVSREKKESFPLTVTSAQKNPTAFYLCASSIRGYGYTFGSGTRLTVV.

This clone was counted only a few times. The chain has TRBV5-4 and TRBJ2-1, with D maybe TRBD2 (5 bases). In germline, CDR1 is SGHNT, CDR2 YYREEE (reference sequence). This CDR3 is 12 amino acids long. Trimming removed 2 bases from V and 10 bases from J, with 10 bases in between. The CDR3 DNA is TGTGCCAGCAGCTTCCCGGGGTGGGAGCAGTTCTTC. Protein: CASSFPGWEQFF.

The V and J genes are TRBV7-2 and TRBJ1-6; D is ambiguous. The V and J ends lost 5 bases and 6 bases respectively, with 8 bases between them. The CDR3 spans 13 residues. The germline V gene encodes CDR1 SGHTA and CDR2 FQGNSA. The chain's CDR3 is CASSITANSPLHF. The CDR3 region has the DNA TGTGCCAGCAGCATTACAGCTAATTCACCCCTCCACTTT. The whole variable domain, remainder taken from reference TRBV7-2 and TRBJ1-6, is GAGVSQSPSNKVTEKGKDVELRCDPISGHTALYWYRQSLGQGLEFLIYFQGNSAPDKSGLPSDRFSAERTGGSVSTLTIQRTQQEDSAVYLCASSITANSPLHFGNGTRLTVT.

The rearrangement joins TRBV9 to TRBJ2-1; D is possibly TRBD2 (6 bases). Trimming removed 6 bases from V and 1 base from J, with 14 bases in between. Looked up from germline, CDR1 is SGDLS and CDR2 is YYNGEE. The CDR3 has 15 amino acids. DNA for the CDR3: TGTGCCAGCACGCCGTCCGGACTATCCTACAATGAGCAGTTCTTC. Encoded protein: CASTPSGLSYNEQFF.

This rearrangement joins TRBV30 to TRBJ2-3; possibly TRBD1 for D (5 bases). Deletions cut 0 bases from V and 3 bases from J, with 10 bases between. This CDR3 comprises 14 residues. Germline CDR1 is GTSNPN and CDR2 is SVGIG (reference sequence). CDR3 in DNA: TGTGCCTGGAGTGTTGACAGTGCGACAGATACGCAGTATTTT. Its protein is CAWSVDSATDTQYF.

This clone was observed a handful of times. V is TRBV9 and J is TRBJ1-3, with 8 bases lining up with TRBD1. The CDR3 runs to 16 residues. From germline, CDR1 is SGDLS and CDR2 YYNGEE. Losses at the gene ends were 0 bases for V and 0 bases for J; bases not matched to a gene: 2. In DNA, the CDR3 is TGTGCCAGCAGCGTAGGACAGGGGCCCTCTGGAAACACCATATATTTT. Encoded protein: CASSVGQGPSGNTIYF.

The chain carries TRBV7-9 and TRBJ2-1; 8 bases match TRBD1. This CDR3 has 15 amino acids. Germline V lookup: CDR1 SEHNR, CDR2 FQNEAQ (reference sequence). Trimming at V came to 5 bases and at J to 3 bases, leaving 6 bases not matched to a gene. The CDR3 spells CASSIPTGVYNEQFF. For the CDR3, the DNA is TGTGCCAGCAGCATCCCGACAGGGGTCTACAATGAGCAGTTCTTC.

The chain couples TRBV7-9 to TRBJ2-1, with D perhaps TRBD2 (5 bases). The CDR3 sequence is 15 residues long. Germline V CDR1 and CDR2: SEHNR, FQNEAQ (reference sequence). Between the trimmed V and J ends, which lost 0 bases and 3 bases, there was a span of 9 bases. CDR3 amino acids: CASSLATGVYNEQFF. The CDR3 nucleotides are TGTGCCAGCAGCTTAGCAACCGGGGTCTACAATGAGCAGTTCTTC.

This sequence joins TRBV5-1 and TRBJ1-1; 8 nucleotides match TRBD1. Losses at the gene ends were 4 bases for V and 3 bases for J; bases not matched to a gene: 8. This CDR3 comprises 15 residues. Germline V gives CDR1 SGHRS, CDR2 YFSETQ. In DNA, the CDR3 is TGCGCCAGCAGCACCTTACAGGGGGTCGACACTGAAGCTTTCTTT. This gives the protein CASSTLQGVDTEAFF.

The V and J genes are TRBV19 and TRBJ1-1; D gene ambiguous. The CDR3 consists of 13 residues. Germline CDR1 and CDR2: LNHDA and SQIVND (reference sequence). V was cut by 3 bases and J by 9 bases, with 14 bases left in between. CDR3 nucleotide sequence: TGTGCCAGTAGTATTAAGAGGAATTCCCAAGCTTTCTTT. Its translation is CASSIKRNSQAFF.

The V gene is TRBV4-1, the J gene TRBJ2-7; D is perhaps TRBD1 (6 bases). The germline V gene encodes CDR1 MGHRA and CDR2 YSYEKL. The CDR3 totals 14 residues. Trimming shortened V by 5 bases and J by 2 bases, and 13 bases separated the two germline ends. This CDR3 is CASSSETGAYEQYF. CDR3 DNA sequence: TGCGCCAGCAGCTCTGAGACAGGCGCCTACGAGCAGTACTTC.

The rearrangement links TRBV4-1 to TRBJ1-1, with TRBD1 as a possible D gene (6 bases). The CDR3 loop spans 15 amino acids. V was clipped by 5 bases and J by 1 base, with 14 bases between them. The germline V gene has CDR1 MGHRA and CDR2 YSYEKL. Here the CDR3 reads CASSSPGQSNTEAFF. Here the CDR3 DNA reads TGCGCCAGCAGCAGTCCTGGACAGTCGAACACTGAAGCTTTCTTT.

V usage is TRBV29-1 and J usage is TRBJ2-5; 9 bases are a match to TRBD1. The CDR3 is made up of 15 amino acids. V dropped 5 bases and J dropped 7; count of bases not matched to a gene: 14. Germline V lookup: CDR1 SQVTM, CDR2 ANQGSEA. The CDR3 DNA follows: TGCAGCGTTTACCATTCTAAACCGGGACAGGGGACCCAGTACTTC. Protein: CSVYHSKPGQGTQYF.

The V gene is TRBV9, the J gene TRBJ1-1, with a possible D match to TRBD1 (5 bases). The CDR3 consists of 15 residues. Germline V gene data show CDR1 as SGDLS and CDR2 as YYNGEE. Trimming pared 4 bases from V and 2 bases from J, leaving 15 bases between. In nucleotides, the CDR3 is TGTGCCAGCAGCTCTAACGGGGGGGTAAACACTGAAGCTTTCTTT. Its protein product is CASSSNGGVNTEAFF. Full variable domain (outside the CDR3, taken from reference TRBV9 and TRBJ1-1): DSGVTQTPKHLITATGQRVTLRCSPRSGDLSVYWYQQSLDQGLQFLIQYYNGEERAKGNILERFSAQQFPDLHSELNLSSLELGDSALYFCASSSNGGVNTEAFFGQGTRLTVV.

J is TRBJ2-7 and V is TRBV3-1 (or the pseudogene TRBV3-2); TRBD2 aligns across 11 bases. The germline gives CDR1 LGHDT, CDR2 YNNKEL (reference sequence). The CDR3 has 18 amino acids. V trimming: 1 base; J trimming: 3 bases; junction bases outside the gene matches: 11. CDR3 residues: CASSQAQGLADYSYEQYF. CDR3 coding DNA: TGTGCCAGCAGCCAAGCCCAGGGACTAGCGGATTACAGCTACGAGCAGTACTTC.

The chain combines TRBV18 with TRBJ1-4, with D possibly being TRBD1 (5 bases). There are 16 residues in the CDR3. The V end lost 6 bases, the J end lost 2 bases, and 16 bases lay between the germline ends. In germline, CDR1 is KGHSH, CDR2 LQKENI. Here the CDR3 DNA reads TGTGCCAGCTCCCCAAACTCGGGGGGTACTAATGAAAAACTGTTTTTT. The encoded protein is CASSPNSGGTNEKLFF.

Here the CDR3 reads CASSPLGGIGEQFF. DNA of the CDR3: TGTGCCAGCAGTCCCCTTGGAGGGATTGGGGAGCAGTTCTTC. The rearrangement joins TRBV6-2 or TRBV6-3 to TRBJ2-1, with D possibly TRBD2 on 6 matching bases. Germline assignment: CDR1 MNHEY and CDR2 SVGEGT. The CDR3 totals 14 residues. V lost 5 bases and J lost 10, with 18 bases in between.

This clone was seen just once. The V gene is TRBV30, the J gene TRBJ1-1; D gene ambiguous. CDR3 length: 12 residues. In germline, CDR1 is GTSNPN, CDR2 SVGIG (reference sequence). V lost 0 bases and J lost 1, with 3 bases in between. Here the CDR3 reads CAWSVGNTEAFF. CDR3 nucleotide sequence: TGTGCCTGGAGTGTCGGGAACACTGAAGCTTTCTTT.

The chain carries TRBV7-9 and TRBJ2-3; D remains ambiguous. The V gene's germline CDR1 is SEHNR and CDR2 FQNEAQ (reference sequence). This CDR3 has 14 amino acids. V dropped 0 bases and J dropped 6 bases, with 10 bases sitting between them. CDR3 in amino acids: CASSLASLRDTQYF. The CDR3 DNA reads TGTGCCAGCAGCTTAGCGTCGTTGCGCGATACGCAGTATTTT.

The chain has TRBV3-1 (or the pseudogene TRBV3-2) and TRBJ2-3; TRBD1 agrees at 7 bases. The CDR3 is 17 amino acids. The J segment lost 4 bases and the V segment lost 1 base, leaving 11 bases of the junction unmatched. Germline assignment: CDR1 LGHDT and CDR2 YNNKEL (reference sequence). The CDR3 bases are TGTGCCAGCAGCCAAGTTTCCCCAGGGGGTTACGCAGATACGCAGTATTTT. It encodes CASSQVSPGGYADTQYF.